Presented here are 32 T cell receptor beta chains from one specimen sequenced in a study of shared clonotypes between healthy human individuals. Measured with immunoSEQ multiplex PCR; TCRdb has only the in-frame clones, and not every one. This table holds more than 550,000 clones, just over 90% found once. Naive CD8 cells were CD45RO-negative, positively selected for CCR7, excluding terminally differentiated effector memory CD45RA+ cells. The specimen was naive CD8+ T cells sorted from blood. These receptors were obtained from a man younger than 40 in good health.

Notes on this clone: Within the sample, other DNA sequences also encode this same CDR3. The chain combines TRBV4-1 with TRBJ2-5; 7 bases fit TRBD2. Germline CDR1 and CDR2: MGHRA and YSYEKL. The ends lost 1 base at V and 4 bases at J; junction bases unmatched: 3. This CDR3 comprises 14 residues. This CDR3 is CASSQGGGRETQYF. The CDR3 nucleotides are TGCGCCAGCAGCCAAGGCGGCGGGAGAGAGACCCAGTACTTC.

The chain is built from TRBV6-5 and TRBJ2-7; a weak D match, TRBD1 (5 bases). The CDR3 length is 13 residues. V gave up 6 bases and J gave up 0 bases, with 9 bases separating them. Looked up from germline, CDR1 is MNHEY and CDR2 is SVGAGI. The CDR3 DNA sequence: TGTGCCAGCAGCCAGGGAAGCTCCTACGAGCAGTACTTC. This gives the protein CASSQGSSYEQYF.

The chain is built from TRBV20-1 and TRBJ2-1; D is perhaps TRBD2 (5 bases). V was clipped by 4 bases and J by 9 bases, with 10 bases between them. Germline CDR1 DFQATT, CDR2 SNEGSKA (reference sequence). This CDR3 contains 11 residues. DNA of the CDR3: TGCAGTGCTACGGCGGGTGGTGAGCAGTTCTTC. This translates into CSATAGGEQFF.

The CDR3 here is CASSQEVRQRRGDTQYF. The CDR3 DNA reads as TGTGCCAGCAGCCAAGAGGTTAGGCAGCGGAGGGGGGATACGCAGTATTTT. V and J are TRBV14 and TRBJ2-3; D assignment may be TRBD1 or TRBD2 (6 bases each). Germline assignment: CDR1 SGHDN and CDR2 FVKESK. The CDR3 totals 17 residues. The V end was cut by 0 bases, the J end by 6 bases, with 19 bases between.

The CDR3 DNA is TGTGCCAGCAGCGAAGGGGCCAGTTCTAACTATGGCTACACCTTC. It yields the protein CASSEGASSNYGYTF. The chain combines TRBV9 with TRBJ1-2; tentative D call: TRBD1 (5 bases). The CDR3 consists of 15 residues. Trimming took off 3 bases at V and 0 bases at J, with 12 bases between the two ends. Germline loops: CDR1 SGDLS, CDR2 YYNGEE.

The count of this clone is one. V usage is TRBV4-3 and J usage is TRBJ1-2; no clear D gene. This CDR3 is 12 amino acids long. Trimming stripped 1 base from V and 13 bases from J, with 13 bases between. Germline values: CDR1 LGHNA, CDR2 YSLEER. The DNA of the CDR3 is TGCGCCAGCAGCCAAGTTATCGGCGAATGCACCTTC. This sequence encodes CASSQVIGECTF.

J is TRBJ2-3 and V is TRBV27; a possible D gene is TRBD1 (5 bases). V gave up 4 bases and J gave up 2 bases, with 13 bases separating them. Germline lookup yields CDR1 MNHEY and CDR2 SMNVEV (reference sequence). The CDR3 runs 15 residues. CDR3 bases: TGTGCCAGCAGTTCCAGGGTTTCAACCACAGATACGCAGTATTTT. It codes for CASSSRVSTTDTQYF.

This clone has just a few counts. V usage is TRBV11-2 and J usage is TRBJ1-5; D is unresolved. V lost 3 bases and J 6 bases, leaving 9 bases between the germline ends. The germline CDR1 and CDR2 sequences are SGHAT and FQNNGV. This CDR3 is 13 amino acids long. The DNA for the CDR3 is TGTGCCAGCAGCTTGGGATCGGGTCAGCCCCAGCATTTT. As protein: CASSLGSGQPQHF.

The genes are TRBV6-1 and TRBJ2-7, with D maybe TRBD2 (6 bases). The germline CDR1 and CDR2 sequences are MNHNS and SASEGT. The CDR3 sequence is 15 residues long. Trimming stripped 0 bases from V and 2 bases from J, with 11 bases between. The CDR3 protein is CASSEAVGGPYEQYF. The CDR3 DNA is TGTGCCAGCAGTGAAGCTGTAGGAGGGCCCTACGAGCAGTACTTC.

This chain connects TRBV7-9 to TRBJ2-7; D not resolved. The CDR3 sequence is 12 residues long. V lost 1 base and J lost 5, with 6 bases in between. Germline V gene sequence: CDR1 SEHNR, CDR2 FQNEAQ (reference sequence). CDR3 amino acids: CASSLGPNEQYF. CDR3 DNA sequence: TGTGCCAGCAGCTTAGGGCCCAACGAGCAGTACTTC.

J is TRBJ1-1 and V is TRBV5-4; D perhaps matches TRBD1 (6 bases). With 0 bases removed from V and 4 bases from J, the gap between germline ends came to 13 bases. There are 15 residues in the CDR3. Germline values: CDR1 SGHNT, CDR2 YYREEE (reference sequence). The CDR3: CASSLEGRGPTEAFF. The CDR3 DNA reads TGTGCCAGCAGCTTGGAAGGCAGGGGCCCCACTGAAGCTTTCTTT.

This chain connects TRBV19 to TRBJ1-1, with 9 bases identical to TRBD1. With 5 bases clipped from V and 0 bases from J, the junction kept 4 bases outside the gene matches. Germline loops: CDR1 LNHDA, CDR2 SQIVND (reference sequence). The CDR3 totals 15 residues. CDR3 loop: CASSAGQGMNTEAFF. DNA of the CDR3: TGTGCCAGTAGTGCAGGACAGGGGATGAACACTGAAGCTTTCTTT.

This chain uses TRBV6-1 with TRBJ2-1; D possibly corresponds to TRBD2 (6 bases). Trimming removed 6 bases at V and 2 bases at J, with 11 bases between. The CDR3 has 14 amino acids. Germline-derived CDR1 and CDR2 are MNHNS and SASEGT. Here the CDR3 reads CASSGGYPYNEQFF. In DNA, the CDR3 is TGTGCCAGCAGCGGGGGATACCCCTACAATGAGCAGTTCTTC.

The CDR3: CASSPYSPVYNEQFF. CDR3 nucleotide sequence: TGTGCCAGCAGCCCTTACTCGCCAGTCTACAATGAGCAGTTCTTC. The chain is built from TRBV6-5 and TRBJ2-1, with D hard to call. The CDR3 loop spans 15 amino acids. Germline CDR1 and CDR2: MNHEY and SVGAGI. V lost 6 bases, J lost 3 bases, and 15 bases lay in between.

The V and J genes are TRBV4-1 and TRBJ2-7; 7 bases fit TRBD1. The CDR3 length is 14 residues. The V gene's germline CDR1 is MGHRA and CDR2 YSYEKL. Trimming cost V 5 bases and J 2 bases; bases outside gene matches: 6. This CDR3 is CASSGTGEPYEQYF. The CDR3 DNA is TGCGCCAGCAGCGGAACAGGGGAACCCTACGAGCAGTACTTC.

The chain joins TRBV4-1 to TRBJ1-5; tentative D call: TRBD1 (6 bases). Trimming pared 0 bases from V and 3 bases from J, leaving 15 bases between. CDR3 length equals 17 residues. CDR1 and CDR2 (germline): MGHRA, YSYEKL. CDR3 residues: CASSQDGGGGFNQPQHF. The CDR3 DNA follows: TGCGCCAGCAGCCAAGATGGGGGGGGCGGGTTCAATCAGCCCCAGCATTTT.

V gene TRBV30 combines with J gene TRBJ2-3; D is possibly TRBD2 (6 bases). CDR1 is GTSNPN, CDR2 SVGIG, per germline (reference sequence). This CDR3 is 14 amino acids long. V dropped 3 bases and J dropped 4 bases, with 14 bases sitting between them. The CDR3 sequence: CAWSRSGIADTQYF. DNA of the CDR3: TGTGCCTGGAGCCGTAGCGGTATCGCAGATACGCAGTATTTT.

The chain joins TRBV7-2 to TRBJ1-5; the D is unclear. The V end was cut by 1 base, the J end by 9 bases, with 10 bases between. This CDR3 spans 13 amino acids. Germline V lookup: CDR1 SGHTA, CDR2 FQGNSA. The CDR3 DNA reads as TGTGCCAGCAGCTTAGACGGGATGTGGCCCCAGCATTTT. It translates to CASSLDGMWPQHF.

The J gene is TRBJ2-2, the V gene TRBV27, with D possibly TRBD1 on 5 matching bases. V lost 0 bases and J lost 2, with 7 bases in between. The CDR3 loop spans 15 amino acids. Germline lookup yields CDR1 MNHEY and CDR2 SMNVEV (reference sequence). CDR3 sequence: CASSLSGPNTGELFF. CDR3 sequence (DNA): TGTGCCAGCAGTTTATCGGGGCCTAACACCGGGGAGCTGTTTTTT.

V is TRBV6-1 and J is TRBJ1-3, with D possibly matching TRBD1 (5 bases). V lost 6 bases to trimming and J lost 4 bases, with 16 bases between them. This CDR3 contains 15 residues. Germline V CDR1 and CDR2: MNHNS, SASEGT. The CDR3 coding sequence is TGTGCCAGCAGGGCAGACAGTACTACCGGAAACACCATATATTTT. Translating gives CASRADSTTGNTIYF.

The genes are TRBV5-6 and TRBJ2-1; D possibly corresponds to TRBD2 (6 bases). CDR1 and CDR2 from the germline V gene are SGHDT and YYEEEE. The V gene lost 4 bases and the J gene lost 9 bases, with 17 bases spanning the gap. The CDR3 contains 14 residues. The CDR3 DNA is TGTGCCAGCAGCGTGGCCGGGACTTCCGCTGAGCAGTTCTTC. Its translation: CASSVAGTSAEQFF.

This clone has a single count. The V gene is TRBV6-4, the J gene TRBJ2-7; 8 positions agree with TRBD2. This CDR3 is built from 17 residues. V gave up 0 bases and J gave up 3 bases; unmatched junction bases: 10. The germline V gene has CDR1 MRHNA and CDR2 SNTAGT. CDR3 DNA: TGTGCCAGCAGTGACTCGAGGGTAGCGGGACGTTTCTACGAGCAGTACTTC. Amino acid sequence: CASSDSRVAGRFYEQYF.

The V gene is TRBV10-1, the J gene TRBJ2-3; possibly TRBD1 for D (6 bases). In germline, CDR1 is WNHNN, CDR2 SYGVQD (reference sequence). The CDR3 has 16 amino acids. The ends were cut back, 3 bases at V and 2 bases at J, with 15 bases in the middle. The CDR3 region has the DNA TGCGCCAGCAGTGATTTGAGAGGGGGATTCACAGATACGCAGTATTTT. Its protein product is CASSDLRGGFTDTQYF.

The chain has TRBV2 and TRBJ2-5; D assignment may be TRBD1 or TRBD2 (5 bases each). CDR1 is SNHLY and CDR2 is FYNNEI in the germline V gene. This CDR3 contains 20 residues. Trimming left V 7 bases short and J 0 bases short, with 30 bases between. CDR3 in amino acids: CASKLHWGQTSGTYQETQYF. The CDR3 nucleotides are TGTGCCAGCAAACTCCATTGGGGTCAAACATCCGGGACCTACCAAGAGACCCAGTACTTC.

In DNA form, the CDR3 reads TGTGCCAGTAGTATTGGTTTTGGTAACACCGGGGAGCTGTTTTTT. Its protein is CASSIGFGNTGELFF. This chain connects TRBV19 to TRBJ2-2, with D uncertain. CDR1 and CDR2 from the germline V gene are LNHDA and SQIVND (reference sequence). Trimming left V 3 bases short and J 2 bases short, with 10 bases between. The CDR3 has 15 amino acids.

The V and J genes are TRBV7-9 and TRBJ2-3, with D possibly matching TRBD2 (5 bases). The V and J ends lost 4 bases and 1 base respectively, with 12 bases between them. Per the germline V gene, CDR1 is SEHNR and CDR2 is FQNEAQ (reference sequence). The CDR3 is 15 residues long. CDR3 nucleotides: TGTGCCAGCAGCTCCATAACCGGGGGCACAGATACGCAGTATTTT. Translated: CASSSITGGTDTQYF.

The CDR3 DNA sequence: TGTGCCAGCAGTTACCCCGGGGACATTCAGTACTTC. Protein: CASSYPGDIQYF. This chain links TRBV6-5 with TRBJ2-4; tentatively, D is TRBD2 (5 bases). V lost 2 bases and J 8 bases, leaving 7 bases between the germline ends. The germline CDR1 and CDR2 sequences are MNHEY and SVGAGI. The CDR3 is made up of 12 amino acids.

The rearrangement uses TRBV28 and TRBJ1-1; tentatively, D is TRBD1 (6 bases). The CDR3 consists of 15 residues. The V end lost 5 bases, the J end lost 0 bases, and 13 bases lay between the germline ends. Germline V gene lookup returns CDR1 MDHEN and CDR2 SYDVKM. CDR3 sequence reads: CASSTGQRMNTEAFF. CDR3 in DNA: TGTGCCAGCAGTACCGGACAGAGGATGAACACTGAAGCTTTCTTT.

V is TRBV19 and J is TRBJ2-7, with 14 positions matching TRBD2. CDR3 length equals 17 residues. V was clipped by 5 bases and J by 5 bases; unmatched bases: 11. Germline V CDR1 and CDR2: LNHDA, SQIVND (reference sequence). CDR3 coding DNA: TGTGCCAGTAGTGCCCGCCCGGGACTAGCGGGAGTTGACGAGCAGTACTTC. This encodes CASSARPGLAGVDEQYF.

The chain joins TRBV4-1 to TRBJ1-2; tentative D call: TRBD1 (6 bases). The CDR3 runs 15 residues. V was clipped by 0 bases and J by 5 bases, with 13 bases between them. Germline V gene sequence: CDR1 MGHRA, CDR2 YSYEKL. The CDR3 sequence is CASSQEISGVYGYTF. CDR3 DNA sequence: TGCGCCAGCAGCCAAGAAATTTCAGGGGTATATGGCTACACCTTC.

This chain joins TRBV9 and TRBJ2-1, with 9 bases aligning to TRBD2. Germline V gene sequence: CDR1 SGDLS, CDR2 YYNGEE. V dropped 4 bases and J dropped 8; count of bases not matched to a gene: 7. The CDR3 runs 14 residues. The CDR3 sequence: CASSHSGRMDEQFF. CDR3 bases: TGTGCCAGCAGCCATAGCGGGAGAATGGATGAGCAGTTCTTC.

This rearrangement joins TRBV27 to TRBJ2-7, with 8 bases identical to TRBD2. The germline CDR1 and CDR2 sequences are MNHEY and SMNVEV (reference sequence). The CDR3 contains 18 residues. The trim removed 0 bases at V and 4 bases at J, leaving 14 bases unmatched. The CDR3 sequence is CASSLSMSTSGRSYEQYF. DNA for the CDR3: TGTGCCAGCAGTTTATCGATGTCTACGAGCGGGAGAAGTTACGAGCAGTACTTC.